The clone carrying this T cell receptor (beta chain) was observed a handful of times. This sample stems from a study of blood T cells in healthy people across ages. A second PCR of 7 to 11 cycles used a sample-barcoded 5' primer and a J-beta primer mix. Each sample provided no less than 2.5 million CDR3-containing paired-end reads. TCRdb reprocessed the 5' RACE reads with MiXCR, giving one entry per CDR3 protein. The sample lists around 1.7 million distinct CDR3 sequences; roughly 30% were seen once. Germline V gene data show CDR1 as MNHNY and CDR2 as SVGAGI (reference sequence). V was cut by 2 bases and J by 13 bases, with 21 bases left in between. This CDR3 has 15 amino acids.

The sample comprised blood. V gene TRBV6-6 combines with J gene TRBJ2-1; a possible D gene is TRBD2 (7 bases). The clonotype originates from a woman aged 25 to 39 in good health. DNA for the CDR3: TGTGCCAGCAGTTACCAGGGGAGGGGGGACGGGTATCAGTTCTTC. Translation: CASSYQGRGDGYQFF.